This section outlines one T cell receptor (beta chain) sequence together with its context. Germline V lookup: CDR1 SNHLY, CDR2 FYNNEI. The CDR3 covers 14 residues. V gave up 4 bases and J gave up 4 bases; unmatched junction bases: 7. The sample belongs to a study of identical twins. TCRdb fed the 5' RACE reads into MiXCR, producing one record per CDR3 protein. This table has around 490,000 distinct CDR3 sequences, more than 13% appearing once. These sequences were also reported in another study, on yellow fever vaccine responses in identical twins.

This sequence was found in a young woman in good health. This chain uses TRBV2 with TRBJ2-7; 7 bases match TRBD1. The material sequenced was CD4+ T cells sorted from blood. The CDR3 coding sequence is TGTGCCAGCAGTGCTGTTACGACAGGGTACGAGCAGTACTTC. The encoded protein is CASSAVTTGYEQYF. The whole variable domain, remainder taken from reference TRBV2 and TRBJ2-7, is EPEVTQTPSHQVTQMGQEVILRCVPISNHLYFYWYRQILGQKVEFLVSFYNNEISEKSEIFDDQFSVERPDGSNFTLKIRSTKLEDSAMYFCASSAVTTGYEQYFGPGTRLTVT.